This T cell receptor beta chain is from a study of identical twins. Each donor was a healthy Caucasian. From the 5' RACE reads, TCRdb called clonotypes with MiXCR, one entry per CDR3 protein. This sample has hundreds of thousands of distinct CDR3 sequences; about 20% occur once, and the top ten carry around 13%. Germline-derived CDR1 and CDR2 are SEHNR and FQNEAQ (reference sequence). There are 13 residues in the CDR3. V shed 5 bases and J shed 2 bases, with 10 bases lying between them. This sample was shared with a second study, whose subject was T cells expressing NK-cell markers. That source reports: The TCR beta repertoires were obtained from sorted CD3+CD56+NKG2C+, CD3+CD56+NKG2C- and CD3+CD56-NKG2C+ T cells.

The chain couples TRBV7-9 to TRBJ2-7, with unresolved D. Sequenced: PBMCs. The clonotype originates from a woman between 18 and 30 years old in good health. CDR3 sequence reads: CASSVQSTYEQYF. CDR3 DNA sequence: TGTGCCAGCAGCGTACAGAGCACCTACGAGCAGTACTTC. Drawing the rest from reference TRBV7-9 and TRBJ2-7, the complete variable domain is DTGVSQNPRHKITKRGQNVTFRCDPISEHNRLYWYRQTLGQGPEFLTYFQNEAQLEKSRLLSDRFSAERPKGSFSTLEIQRTEQGDSAMYLCASSVQSTYEQYFGPGTRLTVT.